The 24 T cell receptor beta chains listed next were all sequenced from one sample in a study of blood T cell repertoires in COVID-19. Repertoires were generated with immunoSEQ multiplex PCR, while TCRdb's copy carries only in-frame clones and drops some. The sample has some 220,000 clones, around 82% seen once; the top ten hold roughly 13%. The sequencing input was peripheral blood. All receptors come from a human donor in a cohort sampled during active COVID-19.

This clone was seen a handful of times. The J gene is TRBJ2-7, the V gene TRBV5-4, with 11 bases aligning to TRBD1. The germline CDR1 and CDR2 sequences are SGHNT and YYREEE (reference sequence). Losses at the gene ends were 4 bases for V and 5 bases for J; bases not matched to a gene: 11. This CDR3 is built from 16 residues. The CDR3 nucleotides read TGTGCCAGCAGCCCAAACCGGGACAGGGGGTCCCACGAGCAGTACTTC. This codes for CASSPNRDRGSHEQYF.

The CDR3 loop is CATSDQTGSADTQYF. The CDR3 region has the DNA TGTGCCACCAGTGATCAGACAGGGTCAGCAGATACGCAGTATTTT. The gene calls are TRBV24-1 and TRBJ2-3; the match to TRBD1 covers 7 bases. Looked up from germline, CDR1 is KGHDR and CDR2 is SFDVKD. V was pared by 3 bases and J by 4 bases, with 6 bases of the junction left unmatched. This CDR3 contains 15 residues.

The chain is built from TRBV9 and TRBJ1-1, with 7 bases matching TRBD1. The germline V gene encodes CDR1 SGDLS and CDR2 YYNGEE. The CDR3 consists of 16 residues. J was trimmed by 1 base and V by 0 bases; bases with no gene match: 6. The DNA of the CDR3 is TGTGCCAGCAGCGTAGATGTAGGGGGCCAGAACACTGAAGCTTTCTTT. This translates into CASSVDVGGQNTEAFF.

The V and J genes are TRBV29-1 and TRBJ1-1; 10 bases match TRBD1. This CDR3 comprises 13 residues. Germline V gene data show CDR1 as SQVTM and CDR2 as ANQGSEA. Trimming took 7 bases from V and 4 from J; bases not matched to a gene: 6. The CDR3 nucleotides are TGCAGCGCGACAGGGGGCCGTTTCACTGAAGCTTTCTTT. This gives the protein CSATGGRFTEAFF.

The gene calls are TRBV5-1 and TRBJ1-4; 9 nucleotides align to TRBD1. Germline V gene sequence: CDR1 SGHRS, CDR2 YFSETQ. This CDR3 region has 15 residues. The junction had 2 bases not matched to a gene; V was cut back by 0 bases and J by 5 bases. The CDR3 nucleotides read TGCGCCAGCAGCTTGGGGGGGACAGGGAATGAAAAACTGTTTTTT. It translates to CASSLGGTGNEKLFF.

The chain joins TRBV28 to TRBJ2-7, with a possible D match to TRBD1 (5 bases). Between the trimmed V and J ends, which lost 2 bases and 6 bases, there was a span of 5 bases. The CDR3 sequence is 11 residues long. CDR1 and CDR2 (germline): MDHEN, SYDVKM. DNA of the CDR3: TGTGCCAGCAGTTTACAGGGCGAGCAGTACTTC. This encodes CASSLQGEQYF.

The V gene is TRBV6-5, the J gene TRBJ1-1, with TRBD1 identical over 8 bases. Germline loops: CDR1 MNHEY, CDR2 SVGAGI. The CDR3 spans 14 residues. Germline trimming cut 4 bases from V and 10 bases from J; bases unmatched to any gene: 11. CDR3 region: CASSSDRALGGAFF. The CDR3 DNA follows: TGTGCCAGCAGTTCGGACAGGGCCTTGGGGGGAGCTTTCTTT.

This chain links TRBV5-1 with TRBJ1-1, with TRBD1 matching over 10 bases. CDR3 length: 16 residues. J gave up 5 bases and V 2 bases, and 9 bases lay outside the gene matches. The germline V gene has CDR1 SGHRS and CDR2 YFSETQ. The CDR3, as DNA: TGCGCCAGCAGCTTCCGGGGACAGGGGTGGGGGACTGAAGCTTTCTTT. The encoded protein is CASSFRGQGWGTEAFF.

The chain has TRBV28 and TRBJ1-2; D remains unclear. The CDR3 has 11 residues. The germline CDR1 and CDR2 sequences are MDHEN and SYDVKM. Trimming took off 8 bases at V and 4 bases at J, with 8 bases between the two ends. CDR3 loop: CASSGGYGYTF. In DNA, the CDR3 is TGTGCCAGCTCGGGAGGCTATGGCTACACCTTC.

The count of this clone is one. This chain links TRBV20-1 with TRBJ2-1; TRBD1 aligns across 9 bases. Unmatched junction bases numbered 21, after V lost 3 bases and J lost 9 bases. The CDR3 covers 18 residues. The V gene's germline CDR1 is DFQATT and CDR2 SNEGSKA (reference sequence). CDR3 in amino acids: CSASPLPTGGLLGGEQFF. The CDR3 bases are TGCAGTGCTAGTCCCCTCCCGACAGGGGGACTTCTGGGGGGTGAGCAGTTCTTC.

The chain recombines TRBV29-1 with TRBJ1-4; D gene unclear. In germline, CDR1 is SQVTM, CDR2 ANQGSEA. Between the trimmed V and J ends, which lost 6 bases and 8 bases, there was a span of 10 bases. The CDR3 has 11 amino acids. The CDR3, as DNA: TGCAGCGTCCTGACAAGAGAAAAACTGTTTTTT. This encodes CSVLTREKLFF.

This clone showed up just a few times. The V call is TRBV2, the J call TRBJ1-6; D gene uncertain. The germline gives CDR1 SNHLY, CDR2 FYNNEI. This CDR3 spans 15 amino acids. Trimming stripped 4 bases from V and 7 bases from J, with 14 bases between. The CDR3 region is CASSAELPSNSPLHF. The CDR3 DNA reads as TGTGCCAGCAGTGCCGAACTCCCATCCAATTCACCCCTCCACTTT.

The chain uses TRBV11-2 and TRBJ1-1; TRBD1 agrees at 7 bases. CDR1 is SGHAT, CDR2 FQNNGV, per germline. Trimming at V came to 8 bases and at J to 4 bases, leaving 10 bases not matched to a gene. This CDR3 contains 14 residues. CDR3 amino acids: CASDTTGLGTEAFF. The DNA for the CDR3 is TGTGCCAGCGATACGACAGGGCTGGGCACTGAAGCTTTCTTT.

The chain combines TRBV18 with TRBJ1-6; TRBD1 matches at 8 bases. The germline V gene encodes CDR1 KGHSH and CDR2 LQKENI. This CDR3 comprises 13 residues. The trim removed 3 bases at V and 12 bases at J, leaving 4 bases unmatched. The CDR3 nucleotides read TGTGCCAGCTCACCGGGACAGGTGGAACCCCTCCACTTT. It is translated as CASSPGQVEPLHF.

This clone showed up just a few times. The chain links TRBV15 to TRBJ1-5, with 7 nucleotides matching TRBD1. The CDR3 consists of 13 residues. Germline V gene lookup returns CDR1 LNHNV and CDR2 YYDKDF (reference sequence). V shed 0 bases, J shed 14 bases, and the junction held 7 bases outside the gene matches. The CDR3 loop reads CATSRDGGTEEHF. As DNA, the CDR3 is TGTGCCACCAGCAGAGATGGTGGGACAGAGGAGCATTTT.

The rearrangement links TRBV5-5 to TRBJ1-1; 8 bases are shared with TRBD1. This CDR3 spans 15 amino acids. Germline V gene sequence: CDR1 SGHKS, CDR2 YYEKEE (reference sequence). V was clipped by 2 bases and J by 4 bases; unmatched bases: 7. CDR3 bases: TGTGCCAGCAGCTTCGCGAGGACAGGGTTCACTGAAGCTTTCTTT. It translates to CASSFARTGFTEAFF.

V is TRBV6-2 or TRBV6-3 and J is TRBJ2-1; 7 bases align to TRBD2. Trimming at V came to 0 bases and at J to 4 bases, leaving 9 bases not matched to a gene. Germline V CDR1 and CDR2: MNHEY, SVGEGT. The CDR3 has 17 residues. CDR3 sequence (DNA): TGTGCCAGCAGTTACTCCCCCCCTAGCGGAATTTACAATGAGCAGTTCTTC. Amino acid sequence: CASSYSPPSGIYNEQFF.

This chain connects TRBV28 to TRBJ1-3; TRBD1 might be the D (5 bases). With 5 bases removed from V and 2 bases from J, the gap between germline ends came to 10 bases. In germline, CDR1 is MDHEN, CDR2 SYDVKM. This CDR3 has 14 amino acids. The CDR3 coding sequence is TGTGCCAGCAGTGTCAGGGTCCCTGGAAACACCATATATTTT. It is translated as CASSVRVPGNTIYF.

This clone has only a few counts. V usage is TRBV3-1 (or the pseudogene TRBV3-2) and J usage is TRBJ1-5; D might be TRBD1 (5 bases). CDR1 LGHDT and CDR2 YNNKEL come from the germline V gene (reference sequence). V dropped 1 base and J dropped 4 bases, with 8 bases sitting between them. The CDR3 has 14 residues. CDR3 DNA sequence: TGTGCCAGCAGCCAAGGTGGGGGGAATCAGCCCCAGCATTTT. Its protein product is CASSQGGGNQPQHF.

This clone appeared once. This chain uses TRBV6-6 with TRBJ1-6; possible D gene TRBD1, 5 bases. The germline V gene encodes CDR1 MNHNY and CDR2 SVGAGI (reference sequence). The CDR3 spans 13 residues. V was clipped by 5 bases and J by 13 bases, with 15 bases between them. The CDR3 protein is CASSDTGDLPLHF. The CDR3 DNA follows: TGTGCCAGCAGTGACACAGGCGATCTGCCCCTCCACTTT.

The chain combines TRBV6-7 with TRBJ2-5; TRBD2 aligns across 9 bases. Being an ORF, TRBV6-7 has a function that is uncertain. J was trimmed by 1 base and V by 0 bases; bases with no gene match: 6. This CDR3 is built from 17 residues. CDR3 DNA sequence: TGTGCCAGCAGTTACTCGATACAGCGGGGGGTCCAAGAGACCCAGTACTTC. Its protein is CASSYSIQRGVQETQYF.

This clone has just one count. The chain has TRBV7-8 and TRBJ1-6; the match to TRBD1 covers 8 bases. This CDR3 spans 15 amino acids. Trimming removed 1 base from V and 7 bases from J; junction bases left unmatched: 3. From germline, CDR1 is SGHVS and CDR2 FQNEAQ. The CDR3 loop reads CASSLDQGANSPLHF. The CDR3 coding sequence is TGTGCCAGCAGCTTAGATCAGGGGGCCAATTCACCCCTCCACTTT.

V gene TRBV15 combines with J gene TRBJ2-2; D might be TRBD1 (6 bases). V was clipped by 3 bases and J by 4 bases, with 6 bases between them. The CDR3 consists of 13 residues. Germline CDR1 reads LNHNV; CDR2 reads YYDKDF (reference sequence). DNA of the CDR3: TGTGCCACCAGCAGGGGGGCCACCGGGGAGCTGTTTTTT. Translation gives CATSRGATGELFF. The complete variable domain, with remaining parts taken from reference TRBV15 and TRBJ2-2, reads DAMVIQNPRYQVTQFGKPVTLSCSQTLNHNVMYWYQQKSSQAPKLLFHYYDKDFNNEADTPDNFQSRRPNTSFCFLDIRSPGLGDTAMYLCATSRGATGELFFGEGSRLTVL.

CDR3 region: CASTLTGGLRNSPLHF. CDR3 in DNA: TGTGCCAGCACCCTGACAGGAGGTCTTAGAAATTCACCCCTCCACTTT. The chain employs TRBV7-9 and TRBJ1-6; D is possibly TRBD1 (6 bases). This CDR3 has 16 residues. Trimming took 7 bases from V and 7 from J, leaving 20 bases between them. Germline V gene data show CDR1 as SEHNR and CDR2 as FQNEAQ (reference sequence).